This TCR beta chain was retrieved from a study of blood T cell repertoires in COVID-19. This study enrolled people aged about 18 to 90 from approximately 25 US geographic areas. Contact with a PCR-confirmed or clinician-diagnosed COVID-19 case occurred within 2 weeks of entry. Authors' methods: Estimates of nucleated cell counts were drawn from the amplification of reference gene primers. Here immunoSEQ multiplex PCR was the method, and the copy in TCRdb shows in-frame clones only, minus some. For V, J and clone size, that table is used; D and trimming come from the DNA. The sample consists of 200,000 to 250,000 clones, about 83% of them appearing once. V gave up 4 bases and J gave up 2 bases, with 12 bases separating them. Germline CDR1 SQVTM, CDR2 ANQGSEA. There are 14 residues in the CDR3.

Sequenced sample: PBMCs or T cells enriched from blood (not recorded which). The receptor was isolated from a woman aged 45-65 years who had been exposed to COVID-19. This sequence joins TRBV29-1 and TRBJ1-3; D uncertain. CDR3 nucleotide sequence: TGCAGCGTTGTCGGGGAGGCCGCTGGAAACACCATATATTTT. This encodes CSVVGEAAGNTIYF.